This note documents a single T cell receptor (beta chain) sequence. The table lists this clone with a count of one. Its target antigen remains unknown. Base quality data are lacking; no much larger clone is found one base away. This sample was taken from a study of T cell responses to AZD1222 COVID-19 vaccine (dated by TCRdb to the early 2020s). With respect to the entire study: A total of 233 trial participants underwent TCR sequencing, of whom some 210 received two doses of AZD1222 and 26 received two doses of the MenACWY control vaccine. Enrollment into the trials was organized by age into subgroups of 18-55, 56-69 and 70-plus years, and those subgroups contained about 150, 27 and 61 TCR-sequenced participants, respectively.

The CDR3 starts with the cysteine, ends with the phenylalanine, and has 13 residues. This entry keeps only the CDR3 DNA: 39 bases, framed from base 1. Looking up the germline V gene yields CDR1 LGHNA and CDR2 YNFKEQ. V is shortened by 0 bases, J by 7 bases, and the region joining them spans 7 bases. What the time point label conveys for this sample: about 28 days (+/-7) after the second vaccine dose. AZD1222 recipients given second doses at about 4 weeks or at about 12 weeks were pooled, since spike-specific TCR depth and breadth were not found to differ between the two schedules. Samples from vaccinated people were obtained from the UK trials COV001 and COV002, which included a single-blind randomized controlled phase 2/3 trial of AZD1222 (ChAdOx1 nCoV-19) in healthy adults. For TCRbeta chain sequencing, PBMC samples from trial participants were taken at day 0 and at day 28 after the second dose.

The CDR3 regions of human TCRbeta chains were analyzed by immunosequencing. The authors' analysis ran thus. TCRs in the repertoires were matched against a reference library of SARS-CoV-2-specific TCRs that had been generated with the MIRA antigen-specificity platform. Breadth was defined as the fraction of unique TCRs that were SARS-CoV-2-associated. Depth was defined as the fraction of total T cells that were SARS-CoV-2-associated. Using the MIRA data, each spike-specific TCR was assigned both to the spike region to which the TCR was reactive and to a CD4 or CD8 class. Log10-transformed breadth and depth values were compared by one-way ANOVA with Sidak's multiple comparisons tests. Sourced from immuneACCESS, this table was stored by TCRdb with only in-frame sequences that have V and J called. A share of the clones is absent; for the studies checked, an unresolved V gene accounts for under half, and the remainder has no known explanation. V and J calls and clone size are those listed in that table; D and trimming were worked out from the DNA. The table for this sample lists over 110,000 clones; around nine tenths of them were counted only once. Roughly 10% of the sample goes to the ten largest clones.

Results and caveats for the whole study, not just this receptor: Reportedly, close to half of the unique spike-specific TCRs recognized epitopes lying outside the regions that are mutated in the B.1.351 and B.1.1.7 variants. The 56-69-year group was small, and its depth increase did not reach significance, likely because of low power. Because no day 14 peak-response samples were available, repertoires were characterized only after the peak T cell response. Only five to seven AZD1222 recipients were SARS-CoV-2 seropositive at baseline, limiting conclusions about previously exposed vaccinees. After two AZD1222 doses, both the breadth and the depth of spike-specific TCRs were significantly higher than at day 0 and than in MenACWY recipients. Vaccine-associated CD4 TCRs spanned the whole spike protein, with dominant responses in regions 160-218 and 743-854. Most participants were white British and females outnumbered males, and the authors suggested that clonal diversity may have been underestimated.

The chain joins TRBV4-2 to TRBJ1-5; the D gene cannot be named for sure. The source is an adult who received the AZD1222 COVID-19 vaccine. This material consisted of peripheral blood, taken 28 days after the second AZD1222 dose. The DNA sequence is given as TGTGCCAGCAGCCAAGAGTCTGAGCAGCCCCAGCATTTT. Its amino acids are CASSQESEQPQHF.